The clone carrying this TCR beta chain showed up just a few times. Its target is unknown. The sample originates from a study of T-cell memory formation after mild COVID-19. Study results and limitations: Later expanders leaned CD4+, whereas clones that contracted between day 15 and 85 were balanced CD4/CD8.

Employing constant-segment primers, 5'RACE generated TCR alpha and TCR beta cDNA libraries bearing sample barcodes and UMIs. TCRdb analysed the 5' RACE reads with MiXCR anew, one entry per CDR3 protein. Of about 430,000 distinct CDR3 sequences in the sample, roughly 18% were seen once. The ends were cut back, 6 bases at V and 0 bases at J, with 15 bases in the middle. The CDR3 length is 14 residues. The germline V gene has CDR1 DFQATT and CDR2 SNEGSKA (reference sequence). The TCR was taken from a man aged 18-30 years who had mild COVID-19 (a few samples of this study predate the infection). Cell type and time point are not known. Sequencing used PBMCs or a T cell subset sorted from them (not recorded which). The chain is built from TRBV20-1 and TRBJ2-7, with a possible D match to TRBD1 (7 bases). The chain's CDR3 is CSANRGTVSYEQYF. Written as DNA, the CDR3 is TGCAGTGCAAACCGGGGGACAGTCTCCTACGAGCAGTACTTC.